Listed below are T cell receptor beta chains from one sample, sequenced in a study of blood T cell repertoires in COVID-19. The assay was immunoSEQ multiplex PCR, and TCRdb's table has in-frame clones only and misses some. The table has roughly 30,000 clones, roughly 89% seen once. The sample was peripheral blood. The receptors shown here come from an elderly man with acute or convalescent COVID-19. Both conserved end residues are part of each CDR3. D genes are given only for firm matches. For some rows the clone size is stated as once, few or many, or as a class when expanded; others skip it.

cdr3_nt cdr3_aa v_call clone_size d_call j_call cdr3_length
TGTGCCAGCAGTTCTGGGACAAGCGGCTATGGCTACACCTTC CASSSGTSGYGYTF TRBV6-5 . . TRBJ1-2 14
TGTGCCAGCAGCGGTACTAGATCCGAAGGGCATTATGGCTACACCTTC CASSGTRSEGHYGYTF TRBV7-9 . . TRBJ1-2 16
TGCGCCAGCAGTGTCCGGACAGTAGATACGCAGTATTTT CASSVRTVDTQYF TRBV10-1 once . TRBJ2-3 13
TGTGCCAGTAGAACAGGGGAGGAAGCTTTCTTT CASRTGEEAFF TRBV19 . TRBD1 TRBJ1-1 11
TGTGCCAGCAGCTACAGGGTTGGTGGCTACACCTTC CASSYRVGGYTF TRBV12-3/TRBV12-4 . . TRBJ1-2 12
TGCGCCAGCAGCGGACCGTCTAGGGGGGGATACAATGAGCAGTTCTTC CASSGPSRGGYNEQFF TRBV5-1 . . TRBJ2-1 16
TGTGCCAGCAGTGAAGTGGGACAGGGTACTACGCAGTATTTT CASSEVGQGTTQYF TRBV2 . TRBD1 TRBJ2-3 14
TGTGCCAGTAGTATGCCGCAGGTCTTCATGAACACTGAAGCTTTCTTT CASSMPQVFMNTEAFF TRBV19 . . TRBJ1-1 16
TGCGCCAGCACCCACGGGTCAGTAGCTAGCTCCTACAATGAGCAGTTCTTC CASTHGSVASSYNEQFF TRBV4-1 . . TRBJ2-1 17
TGTGCCAGCAGCTTGTTCTCTGGCAGGGGCCAAGAGACCCAGTACTTC CASSLFSGRGQETQYF TRBV11-2 . . TRBJ2-5 16
TGTGCCTGGAGTATACAGTACACCGGGGAGCTGTTTTTT CAWSIQYTGELFF TRBV30 . . TRBJ2-2 13
TGCGCCAGCAGTTTAGACAGGGCAAAGACCCAGTACTTC CASSLDRAKTQYF TRBV10-2 . TRBD1 TRBJ2-5 13
TGCGCCAGCAGCCAAGATGCCAGCGGGAGGGAAAACACCGGGGAGCTGTTTTTT CASSQDASGRENTGELFF TRBV4-1 . TRBD2 TRBJ2-2 18
TGTGCCATCATCAAGGGAGAGGATAGCAATCAGCCCCAGCATTTT CAIIKGEDSNQPQHF TRBV21-1 . . TRBJ1-5 15
TGTGCCAGCAGCCCCGTTAGCGGGAGTTCGTCCTACGAGCAGTACTTC CASSPVSGSSSYEQYF TRBV11-2 . TRBD2 TRBJ2-7 16
TGCGCCAGCAGCCCCATGGGGGGGCGCATGGGGAACTATGGCTACACCTTC CASSPMGGRMGNYGYTF TRBV5-1 . . TRBJ1-2 17
TGTGCCAGTAAAAGACAGGGGGCGCGTCAGCCCCAGCATTTT CASKRQGARQPQHF TRBV19 . TRBD1 TRBJ1-5 14
TGTGCCAGCAGTGATCTAGCGGGATTCACCGGGGAGCTGTTTTTT CASSDLAGFTGELFF TRBV6-1 . TRBD2 TRBJ2-2 15
TGCGCCAGCAGCCAAGATCTGACAGGGACTGGAAACACCATATATTTT CASSQDLTGTGNTIYF TRBV4-1 . TRBD1 TRBJ1-3 16
TGCGCCAGCAGCTTGTCGGGAGGAACCTACGAGCAGTACTTC CASSLSGGTYEQYF TRBV5-1 . TRBD2 TRBJ2-7 14
TGCGCCAGCAGCTTGGCGGACTATACTAGCACAGATACGCAGTATTTT CASSLADYTSTDTQYF TRBV5-1 . . TRBJ2-3 16
TGTGCCAGCGGGGCGGGAGGGACGAAGACCCAGTACTTC CASGAGGTKTQYF TRBV9 . TRBD2 TRBJ2-5 13
TGTGCCTGGAGTGCCCGGACAGGGTACACCGGGGAGCTGTTTTTT CAWSARTGYTGELFF TRBV30 . TRBD1 TRBJ2-2 15
TGTGCCAGCAGTTTACAACAGGGAAGTGGCTACACCTTC CASSLQQGSGYTF TRBV12-3/TRBV12-4 . . TRBJ1-2 13
TGTGCCACCAGTACCAGCGGGAGGGCCGGAGGAGAGACCCAGTACTTC CATSTSGRAGGETQYF TRBV24-1 . TRBD2 TRBJ2-5 16
TGTGCCAGCACAATAGGGGGGGCCAACAATCAGCCCCAGCATTTT CASTIGGANNQPQHF TRBV28 . . TRBJ1-5 15
TGTGCCAGCAGCCTCGGGGAGGTGGAGCAGTACTTC CASSLGEVEQYF TRBV6-5 . . TRBJ2-7 12
TGTGCCAGCAGCGAAGGTAGCGGGAGCGTTGATACGCAGTATTTT CASSEGSGSVDTQYF TRBV9 . TRBD2 TRBJ2-3 15
TGTGCCAGCAGCTTAGGCGCAGGGGACACTGAAGCTTTCTTT CASSLGAGDTEAFF TRBV7-2 . . TRBJ1-1 14
TGTGCCTGGAGTGTACCGGGAGGAGAGACCCAGTACTTC CAWSVPGGETQYF TRBV30 . TRBD2 TRBJ2-5 13
TGTGCCAGCAGTACCGACAGGGTCAACACCGGGGAGCTGTTTTTT CASSTDRVNTGELFF TRBV2 . TRBD1 TRBJ2-2 15
TGTGCCAGCAGCCCCCGGGACATGAGCGGGGAGCTGTTTTTT CASSPRDMSGELFF TRBV5-6 . . TRBJ2-2 14
TGTGCCAGCAGCCAAGATATAATCCCAGATACGCAGTATTTT CASSQDIIPDTQYF TRBV3-1/TRBV3-2 once . TRBJ2-3 14